The following is a T cell receptor beta chain sequence with its context. Researchers amplified the TCR beta CDR3 regions from RNA transcripts. Researchers ran a first-round RT-PCR on the TCR CDR3 using the HTBI primer set. TCRdb re-called the multiplex PCR reads through MiXCR, storing one row per CDR3 protein. The table has about 200,000 distinct CDR3 sequences, about a sixth seen once. The entry originates in a study of T cells in Graves' hyperthyroidism and ophthalmopathy. Study details: Before treatment of any kind, peripheral blood was taken at initial diagnosis.

The germline V gene encodes CDR1 LNHDA and CDR2 SQIVND (reference sequence). CDR3 size: 14 residues. Deletions cut 7 bases from V and 0 bases from J, with 10 bases between. The TCR sequence derives from a woman aged 45-59 years with Graves' hyperthyroidism. The rearrangement links TRBV19 to TRBJ2-1; the D is unclear. The source material was blood. This chain's CDR3 is CASTRPSSYNEQFF. The CDR3 coding sequence is TGTGCCAGTACTCGGCCAAGCTCCTACAATGAGCAGTTCTTC. Together with reference TRBV19 and TRBJ2-1, the CDR3 gives the full variable domain: DGGITQSPKYLFRKEGQNVTLSCEQNLNHDAMYWYRQDPGQGLRLIYYSQIVNDFQKGDIAEGYSVSREKKESFPLTVTSAQKNPTAFYLCASTRPSSYNEQFFGPGTRLTVL.